One and the same sample provided the 20 T cell receptor beta chains below, sequenced in a study of regulatory T cells in long-lasting Graves disease. Sequencing libraries for TCR beta were prepared with iRepertoire HTBI primers and Arm-PCR of CDR3 regions. TCRdb passed the multiplex PCR reads through MiXCR, listing each CDR3 protein once. The repertoire holds 600,000 to 650,000 distinct CDR3 sequences, with 16% as singletons. Sample time point: newly diagnosed GD, antithyroid drugs for less than 3 months. With RNA extracted from PBMCs as input, the TCR library was made. These sequences were also reported in another study, on T cells in Graves' hyperthyroidism and ophthalmopathy.

The sample here was peripheral blood mononuclear cells (PBMCs), taken at new diagnosis, from a patient treated with antithyroid drugs. These receptors originate from a woman aged 25 to 39 with Graves disease.

The table lists this clonotype with many counts. The genes are TRBV5-1 and TRBJ2-7, with 9 bases fitting TRBD1. The junction had 10 bases not matched to a gene; V was cut back by 4 bases and J by 2 bases. The V gene's germline CDR1 is SGHRS and CDR2 YFSETQ. This CDR3 contains 16 residues. The CDR3 spells CASSDGTGRATYEQYF. In DNA form, the CDR3 reads TGCGCCAGCAGCGACGGGACAGGGAGGGCTACCTACGAGCAGTACTTC.

V is TRBV9 and J is TRBJ2-5; TRBD2 aligns across 10 bases. From germline, CDR1 is SGDLS and CDR2 YYNGEE. The CDR3 extends over 16 amino acids. V lost 1 base and J lost 4; bases outside the gene matches: 7. CDR3 coding DNA: TGTGCCAGCAGCGTAAGGGCTAGCGGGAGAGGAGAGACCCAGTACTTC. It encodes CASSVRASGRGETQYF.

This clonotype has ten or more counts. J is TRBJ2-1 and V is TRBV24-1; TRBD1 might be the D (5 bases). Germline-derived CDR1 and CDR2 are KGHDR and SFDVKD. The CDR3 sequence is 12 residues long. Trimming took off 9 bases at V and 6 bases at J, with 11 bases between the two ends. The CDR3 loop reads CATQGLTNEQFF. The CDR3 DNA reads TGTGCCACCCAGGGCCTGACCAATGAGCAGTTCTTC.

This clonotype occurred a few times. This chain uses TRBV7-8 with TRBJ2-1, with 11 bases fitting TRBD1. The germline CDR1 and CDR2 sequences are SGHVS and FQNEAQ. Germline trimming cut 0 bases from V and 9 bases from J; bases unmatched to any gene: 1. This CDR3 is 14 amino acids long. CDR3 bases: TGTGCCAGCAGCTTAGCGGGACAGGGGGGTGAGCAGTTCTTC. Residues: CASSLAGQGGEQFF.

This clonotype was counted ten times or more. The chain carries TRBV12-3 or TRBV12-4 and TRBJ1-4; D is perhaps TRBD1 (5 bases). CDR3 length equals 16 residues. Trimming removed 6 bases at V and 3 bases at J, with 17 bases between. The CDR3 loop reads CASRAGPPRANEKLFF. CDR3 in DNA: TGTGCCAGCAGAGCGGGGCCCCCCAGGGCTAATGAAAAACTGTTTTTT.

This clonotype was seen a few times. This chain joins TRBV5-1 and TRBJ2-7; 7 bases are shared with TRBD2. This CDR3 contains 15 residues. The V segment lost 1 base and the J segment 2 bases; nucleotides outside the gene matches: 6. CDR1 and CDR2 from the germline V gene are SGHRS and YFSETQ. The CDR3 is CASSLYAGETYEQYF. The CDR3 DNA is TGCGCCAGCAGCTTGTATGCGGGAGAGACCTACGAGCAGTACTTC. The full variable domain, in which reference TRBV5-1 and TRBJ2-7 provide the parts outside the CDR3, is KAGVTQTPRYLIKTRGQQVTLSCSPISGHRSVSWYQQTPGQGLQFLFEYFSETQRNKGNFPGRFSGRQFSNSRSEMNVSTLELGDSALYLCASSLYAGETYEQYFGPGTRLTVT.

This clonotype was picked up many times. V gene TRBV5-1 combines with J gene TRBJ2-3; TRBD2 aligns across 7 bases. V lost 0 bases to trimming and J lost 6 bases; unmatched junction nucleotides: 4. Looked up from germline, CDR1 is SGHRS and CDR2 is YFSETQ. The CDR3 length is 14 residues. The CDR3: CASSLAAGADTQYF. The CDR3 region has the DNA TGCGCCAGCAGCTTGGCCGCGGGAGCTGATACGCAGTATTTT.

This clonotype was seen more than once but under ten times. V usage is TRBV28 and J usage is TRBJ1-5; D not resolved. This CDR3 comprises 13 residues. V was cut by 5 bases and J by 10 bases, with 15 bases left in between. Germline V gives CDR1 MDHEN, CDR2 SYDVKM. The CDR3: CASSALMGKPQHF. The CDR3 DNA reads TGTGCCAGCAGTGCGCTGATGGGAAAACCCCAGCATTTT.

In its sample, this clonotype was seen many times. The gene calls are TRBV2 and TRBJ2-5, with 8 bases identical to TRBD2. The CDR3 extends over 17 amino acids. Germline V gene lookup returns CDR1 SNHLY and CDR2 FYNNEI. The trim removed 10 bases at V and 5 bases at J, leaving 21 bases unmatched. CDR3 residues: CATTSGVRAGSQETQYF. Written as DNA, the CDR3 is TGTGCCACCACTAGCGGCGTACGAGCAGGTTCGCAGGAGACCCAGTACTTC.

This clonotype was seen ten or more times. The V call is TRBV5-1, the J call TRBJ2-7; TRBD2 might be the D (6 bases). Looked up from germline, CDR1 is SGHRS and CDR2 is YFSETQ. CDR3 length: 15 residues. Trimming removed 2 bases at V and 3 bases at J, with 15 bases between. CDR3 in amino acids: CASSLYRDFRYEQYF. CDR3 nucleotide sequence: TGCGCCAGCAGCTTATACCGGGACTTCCGCTACGAGCAGTACTTC. Combining the CDR3 with reference TRBV5-1 and TRBJ2-7 gives the whole variable domain KAGVTQTPRYLIKTRGQQVTLSCSPISGHRSVSWYQQTPGQGLQFLFEYFSETQRNKGNFPGRFSGRQFSNSRSEMNVSTLELGDSALYLCASSLYRDFRYEQYFGPGTRLTVT.

For this clonotype: A far larger clone is off by one base, so a read error is likely. The gene calls are TRBV2 and TRBJ1-4; 8 positions agree with TRBD1. Germline CDR1 is SNHLY and CDR2 is FYNNEI. CDR3 length equals 16 residues. With 8 bases clipped from V and 3 bases from J, the junction kept 11 bases outside the gene matches. The chain's CDR3 is CASGRQGRLPNEKLFF. The CDR3 coding sequence is TGTGCCAGCGGCAGACAGGGGAGGCTACCTAATGAAAAACTGTTTTTT. Complete variable domain (other parts from reference TRBV2 and TRBJ1-4): EPEVTQTPSHQVTQMGQEVILRCVPISNHLYFYWYRQILGQKVEFLVSFYNNEISEKSEIFDDQFSVERPDGSNFTLKIRSTKLEDSAMYFCASGRQGRLPNEKLFFGSGTQLSVL.

This clonotype has only a few counts. V gene TRBV3-1 combines with J gene TRBJ2-1, with 8 bases lining up with TRBD2. Trimming cost V 1 base and J 5 bases; bases outside gene matches: 4. This CDR3 contains 15 residues. From germline, CDR1 is LGHDT and CDR2 YNNKEL (reference sequence). The CDR3 protein is CASSQGLLADNEQFF. CDR3 nucleotide sequence: TGTGCCAGCAGCCAAGGATTACTAGCGGACAATGAGCAGTTCTTC.

This clonotype was seen more than once but under ten times. The chain uses TRBV7-9 and TRBJ2-1; 14 bases are shared with TRBD2. Per germline, CDR1 SEHNR and CDR2 FQNEAQ (reference sequence). CDR3 length: 17 residues. With V trimmed by 5 bases and J by 0 bases, 3 bases remained unmatched. In nucleotides, the CDR3 is TGTGCCAGCAGCACCGGGACTAGCGGGAGCTCCTACAATGAGCAGTTCTTC. Its protein product is CASSTGTSGSSYNEQFF.

In its sample, this clonotype was seen many times. The chain is built from TRBV20-1 and TRBJ2-1, with D tentatively TRBD1 (6 bases). V lost 5 bases and J lost 2, with 16 bases in between. This CDR3 has 15 residues. CDR1 DFQATT and CDR2 SNEGSKA come from the germline V gene (reference sequence). The CDR3 is CSAGDTGTPYNEQFF. The CDR3 bases are TGCAGTGCTGGGGATACAGGGACCCCCTACAATGAGCAGTTCTTC.

This sequence joins TRBV4-1 and TRBJ2-7; a possible D gene is TRBD1 (6 bases). Trimming removed 7 bases at V and 1 base at J, with 14 bases between. The CDR3 has 14 amino acids. Germline V gene sequence: CDR1 MGHRA, CDR2 YSYEKL. The chain's CDR3 is CASTPETGSYEQYF. DNA of the CDR3: TGCGCCAGCACTCCTGAAACAGGGTCCTACGAGCAGTACTTC.

This clonotype was seen repeatedly, ten times or more. The genes are TRBV7-2 and TRBJ2-2; D tentatively fits TRBD1 or TRBD2 (6 bases each). V was trimmed by 7 bases and J by 6 bases, leaving 18 bases between them. The CDR3 has 15 residues. Germline V lookup: CDR1 SGHTA, CDR2 FQGNSA. CDR3 protein: CASNLGGSNSGELFF. The CDR3 DNA reads as TGTGCCAGCAACCTAGGGGGGTCAAATTCCGGGGAGCTGTTTTTT.

This clonotype came up a few times. This chain connects TRBV18 to TRBJ1-1; D unresolved. The germline gives CDR1 KGHSH, CDR2 LQKENI. The CDR3 is 15 residues long. Trimming stripped 2 bases from V and 3 bases from J, with 13 bases between. The CDR3 here is CASSPNLLGDTEAFF. The CDR3 DNA reads TGTGCCAGCTCACCAAACTTGCTCGGGGACACTGAAGCTTTCTTT.

This clonotype was seen at least ten times. The chain uses TRBV20-1 and TRBJ2-4; 11 positions match TRBD2. From germline, CDR1 is DFQATT and CDR2 SNEGSKA (reference sequence). This CDR3 comprises 17 residues. Germline trimming cut 5 bases from V and 2 bases from J; bases unmatched to any gene: 11. The CDR3 is CSALGTSGKGTKNIQYF. The CDR3 DNA sequence: TGCAGTGCTTTAGGGACTAGCGGTAAAGGGACCAAAAACATTCAGTACTTC.

This clonotype was detected many times. The V call is TRBV28, the J call TRBJ1-5; no clear D. The V gene's germline CDR1 is MDHEN and CDR2 SYDVKM. V shed 2 bases and J shed 5 bases, with 13 bases lying between them. CDR3 length equals 15 residues. The CDR3 bases are TGTGCCAGCAGTTTACCGTGGAACCCCTATCAGCCCCAGCATTTT. It codes for CASSLPWNPYQPQHF.

This clonotype was seen ten or more times. The V call is TRBV11-2, the J call TRBJ2-2, with unresolved D. V lost 5 bases, J lost 7 bases, and 14 bases lay in between. In germline, CDR1 is SGHAT, CDR2 FQNNGV. CDR3 length: 14 residues. The CDR3 DNA sequence: TGTGCCAGCAGCCCGGTTCCACCGGTCGGGGAGCTGTTTTTT. Residues: CASSPVPPVGELFF. The variable domain in full, with the rest retrieved from reference TRBV11-2 and TRBJ2-2, is EAGVAQSPRYKIIEKRQSVAFWCNPISGHATLYWYQQILGQGPKLLIQFQNNGVVDDSQLPKDRFSAERLKGVDSTLKIQPAKLEDSAVYLCASSPVPPVGELFFGEGSRLTVL.